Each of the 24 T cell receptor beta chains below was sequenced from the same sample in a study of patients and donors after allogeneic stem cell transplantation. TCRdb itself ran the RT-PCR reads through MiXCR, one entry per CDR3 protein. Of about 960,000 distinct CDR3 sequences in the sample, roughly 17% were seen once. The source material was blood, either unsorted or a sorted T cell fraction (not recorded which). These receptors were collected from a human donor who was either an allogeneic HSCT recipient or a stem cell or donor lymphocyte infusion donor (not recorded which). It is not recorded whose cells these are; they may come from a transplant donor.

The chain recombines TRBV20-1 with TRBJ2-7, with TRBD2 matching over 7 bases. J gave up 5 bases and V 5 bases, and 15 bases lay outside the gene matches. The germline CDR1 and CDR2 sequences are DFQATT and SNEGSKA (reference sequence). The CDR3 length is 15 residues. CDR3 residues: CSARRSAGWSDEQYF. For the CDR3, the DNA is TGCAGTGCTCGAAGGTCAGCGGGATGGTCAGACGAGCAGTACTTC.

V usage is TRBV4-3 and J usage is TRBJ1-1; 11 bases align to TRBD1. The J segment lost 8 bases and the V segment lost 1 base, leaving 9 bases of the junction unmatched. CDR1 and CDR2 from the germline V gene are LGHNA and YSLEER. The length of the CDR3 is 16 residues. The CDR3 loop is CASSQGPGQGASEAFF. In DNA form, the CDR3 reads TGCGCCAGCAGCCAAGGACCAGGACAGGGGGCGTCGGAAGCTTTCTTT.

This clonotype was recorded at least ten times. The chain is built from TRBV6-1 and TRBJ2-7; no clear D gene. The CDR3 totals 13 residues. Looked up from germline, CDR1 is MNHNS and CDR2 is SASEGT. The V gene lost 8 bases and the J gene lost 4 bases, with 15 bases spanning the gap. CDR3: CASVTPVGYEQYF. The CDR3 coding sequence is TGTGCCAGCGTAACTCCCGTGGGTTACGAGCAGTACTTC.

The chain carries TRBV5-1 and TRBJ2-3, with 7 bases aligning to TRBD2. The V gene end was trimmed by 0 bases and the J gene end by 4 bases; junction bases not matched to a gene: 17. CDR3 length equals 19 residues. Germline-derived CDR1 and CDR2 are SGHRS and YFSETQ. The CDR3 loop is CASSLEGSGSYGPADTQYF. As DNA, the CDR3 is TGCGCCAGCAGCTTGGAGGGTAGCGGGTCTTATGGGCCCGCAGATACGCAGTATTTT. The variable domain in full, completed from reference TRBV5-1 and TRBJ2-3, reads KAGVTQTPRYLIKTRGQQVTLSCSPISGHRSVSWYQQTPGQGLQFLFEYFSETQRNKGNFPGRFSGRQFSNSRSEMNVSTLELGDSALYLCASSLEGSGSYGPADTQYFGPGTRLTVL.

The genes are TRBV20-1 and TRBJ1-1, with a possible D match to TRBD1 (5 bases). The germline V gene encodes CDR1 DFQATT and CDR2 SNEGSKA (reference sequence). V shed 0 bases and J shed 1 base, with 9 bases lying between them. The CDR3 sequence is 14 residues long. In DNA form, the CDR3 reads TGCAGTGCTAGAGATCAGGGTGAGAACACTGAAGCTTTCTTT. Translated, it gives CSARDQGENTEAFF.

This clonotype was seen only once. The chain combines TRBV2 with TRBJ2-1; 15 nucleotides align to TRBD2. CDR3 length equals 19 residues. From germline, CDR1 is SNHLY and CDR2 FYNNEI. V lost 5 bases and J lost 0; bases outside the gene matches: 8. The CDR3 spells CASSRTSGGDYRSYNEQFF. CDR3 in DNA: TGTGCCAGCAGTAGGACTAGCGGGGGGGATTACCGCTCCTACAATGAGCAGTTCTTC.

This chain links TRBV7-2 with TRBJ2-1; no clear D gene. The CDR3 sequence is 15 residues long. Germline CDR1 SGHTA, CDR2 FQGNSA. V lost 5 bases and J 6 bases, leaving 17 bases between the germline ends. CDR3 loop: CASSLTHHGGNEQFF. The CDR3 DNA sequence: TGTGCCAGCAGCCTCACCCACCACGGCGGCAATGAGCAGTTCTTC.

In its sample, this clonotype was seen many times. The chain couples TRBV12-3 or TRBV12-4 to TRBJ1-6; 11 positions match TRBD1. The CDR3 runs to 16 residues. J gave up 10 bases and V 6 bases, and 11 bases lay outside the gene matches. The CDR3 DNA reads as TGTGCCAGCAGCCCAGGGAGAGGGACAGGGGGATCACCCCTCCACTTT. It translates to CASSPGRGTGGSPLHF.

This clonotype appeared a few times. V usage is TRBV18 and J usage is TRBJ1-1, with D tentatively TRBD1 (5 bases). CDR1 is KGHSH and CDR2 is LQKENI in the germline V gene. The CDR3 consists of 14 residues. The V end lost 3 bases, the J end lost 4 bases, and 12 bases lay between the germline ends. The CDR3 protein is CASSPETGGTEAFF. As DNA, the CDR3 is TGTGCCAGCTCACCCGAGACCGGGGGCACTGAAGCTTTCTTT.

The rearrangement uses TRBV20-1 and TRBJ2-5; the D gene could be TRBD1 or TRBD2 (5 bases each). The CDR3 is made up of 14 amino acids. Per the germline V gene, CDR1 is DFQATT and CDR2 is SNEGSKA (reference sequence). The V end lost 6 bases, the J end lost 5 bases, and 19 bases lay between the germline ends. The CDR3 reads CSAPPGPPPETQYF. CDR3 nucleotides: TGCAGTGCCCCACCGGGACCGCCTCCGGAGACCCAGTACTTC.

This clonotype was seen only once. A much larger clonotype is one base distant, so this may be a read error. J is TRBJ1-4 and V is TRBV28; possibly TRBD1 for D (5 bases). The germline V and J ends were trimmed by 5 bases and 8 bases, with 15 bases remaining between them. Looked up from germline, CDR1 is MDHEN and CDR2 is SYDVKM. The CDR3 extends over 14 amino acids. CDR3 sequence reads: CASSGGAYKEKLFF. CDR3 DNA sequence: TGTGCCAGCAGTGGAGGGGCTTACAAAGAAAAACTGTTTTTT.

This clonotype was found a few times. This chain uses TRBV6-5 with TRBJ2-7; 8 bases agree with TRBD2. Germline V gives CDR1 MNHEY, CDR2 SVGAGI. With V trimmed by 2 bases and J by 3 bases, 3 bases remained unmatched. CDR3 size: 14 residues. The CDR3 protein is CASSYGSGGYEQYF. In nucleotides, the CDR3 is TGTGCCAGCAGTTACGGCAGCGGGGGCTACGAGCAGTACTTC.

This clonotype was found a few times. This chain joins TRBV20-1 and TRBJ2-7; D remains ambiguous. V was pared by 3 bases and J by 2 bases, with 5 bases between. CDR3 length: 11 residues. CDR1 and CDR2 (germline): DFQATT, SNEGSKA (reference sequence). The CDR3: CSASVPYEQYF. The CDR3 DNA sequence: TGCAGTGCTAGCGTCCCCTACGAGCAGTACTTC.

This clonotype has at least ten counts. The chain joins TRBV24-1 to TRBJ2-1; no clear D. CDR3 length: 12 residues. Germline assignment: CDR1 KGHDR and CDR2 SFDVKD. Trimming took off 0 bases at V and 8 bases at J, with 4 bases between the two ends. The CDR3 DNA reads TGTGCCACCAGTGATTTGAGGGATGAGCAGTTCTTC. It is translated as CATSDLRDEQFF.

This clonotype was seen more than once but under ten times. This chain joins TRBV12-3 or TRBV12-4 and TRBJ2-2, with unresolved D. Trimming removed 8 bases at V and 6 bases at J, with 7 bases between. The CDR3 has 11 amino acids. CDR3 loop: CASRSPGELFF. The CDR3 DNA sequence: TGTGCCAGCCGAAGTCCCGGGGAGCTGTTTTTT.

The rearrangement uses TRBV20-1 and TRBJ2-1, with TRBD2 matching 8 bases. Germline CDR1 DFQATT, CDR2 SNEGSKA (reference sequence). The V segment lost 0 bases and the J segment 7 bases; nucleotides outside the gene matches: 17. This CDR3 spans 18 amino acids. The DNA for the CDR3 is TGCAGTGCTAGAGATGGGGGGCGAGTAGCGGGAAAACATAATGAGCAGTTCTTC. This gives the protein CSARDGGRVAGKHNEQFF.

In its sample, this clonotype was seen a few times. The rearrangement joins TRBV5-4 to TRBJ2-1; 11 nucleotides align to TRBD2. Per the germline V gene, CDR1 is SGHNT and CDR2 is YYREEE (reference sequence). This CDR3 spans 15 amino acids. After removal of 5 bases from V and 3 bases from J, the junction contained 4 bases not matched to a gene. CDR3: CASRPTSGDYNEQFF. CDR3 bases: TGTGCCAGCAGACCGACTAGCGGGGACTACAATGAGCAGTTCTTC. The whole variable domain, filled in from reference TRBV5-4 and TRBJ2-1, reads ETGVTQSPTHLIKTRGQQVTLRCSSQSGHNTVSWYQQALGQGPQFIFQYYREEENGRGNFPPRFSGLQFPNYSSELNVNALELDDSALYLCASRPTSGDYNEQFFGPGTRLTVL.

This clonotype was seen a few times. The rearrangement uses TRBV5-6 and TRBJ2-7; 7 positions match TRBD1. Per the germline V gene, CDR1 is SGHDT and CDR2 is YYEEEE. The CDR3 totals 16 residues. V dropped 4 bases and J dropped 0; count of bases not matched to a gene: 10. CDR3 DNA sequence: TGTGCCAGCAGCCCCCAGGACAGGAGAAGCTCCTACGAGCAGTACTTC. Translation gives CASSPQDRRSSYEQYF.

V is TRBV5-5 and J is TRBJ2-7; the match to TRBD2 covers 7 bases. Looked up from germline, CDR1 is SGHKS and CDR2 is YYEKEE (reference sequence). The CDR3 totals 15 residues. Trimming at V came to 2 bases and at J to 3 bases, leaving 8 bases not matched to a gene. The CDR3, as DNA: TGTGCCAGCAGCTTATTAGCGGGTCCGATCTACGAGCAGTACTTC. It encodes CASSLLAGPIYEQYF.

A few counts support this clonotype. The chain uses TRBV6-5 and TRBJ1-1; D gene unclear. This CDR3 has 12 residues. Trimming removed 5 bases from V and 10 bases from J, with 14 bases in between. From germline, CDR1 is MNHEY and CDR2 SVGAGI. CDR3 in amino acids: CASSGGSLIAFF. DNA for the CDR3: TGTGCCAGCAGTGGAGGGTCGCTTATAGCTTTCTTT.

V and J are TRBV20-1 and TRBJ1-2; no clear D gene. The germline V gene encodes CDR1 DFQATT and CDR2 SNEGSKA (reference sequence). CDR3 length: 13 amino acids. V shed 2 bases and J shed 0 bases, with 7 bases lying between them. CDR3 coding DNA: TGCAGTGCTAGACACAGAGCTAACTATGGCTACACCTTC. Its protein is CSARHRANYGYTF.

The chain recombines TRBV2 with TRBJ1-5, with 7 bases aligning to TRBD1. This CDR3 comprises 15 residues. The junction had 3 bases not matched to a gene; V was cut back by 4 bases and J by 0 bases. Germline V gene data show CDR1 as SNHLY and CDR2 as FYNNEI. CDR3: CASSAGQVSNQPQHF. DNA of the CDR3: TGTGCCAGCAGTGCCGGACAGGTTAGCAATCAGCCCCAGCATTTT.

The chain is built from TRBV5-1 and TRBJ2-3, with 10 bases lining up with TRBD2. Losses at the gene ends were 4 bases for V and 3 bases for J; bases not matched to a gene: 2. This CDR3 region has 14 residues. Looked up from germline, CDR1 is SGHRS and CDR2 is YFSETQ. CDR3 in DNA: TGCGCCAGCAGCATTAGCGGGAGGACAGATACGCAGTATTTT. Translating it yields CASSISGRTDTQYF.

The chain links TRBV3-1 to TRBJ2-2, with D tentatively TRBD2 (7 bases). CDR1 is LGHDT, CDR2 YNNKEL, per germline (reference sequence). This CDR3 is 17 amino acids long. Trimming removed 4 bases from V and 0 bases from J, with 15 bases in between. In nucleotides, the CDR3 is TGTGCCAGCAGCCGTGGAGGGGGGGGTACGAACACCGGGGAGCTGTTTTTT. Its translation: CASSRGGGGTNTGELFF.